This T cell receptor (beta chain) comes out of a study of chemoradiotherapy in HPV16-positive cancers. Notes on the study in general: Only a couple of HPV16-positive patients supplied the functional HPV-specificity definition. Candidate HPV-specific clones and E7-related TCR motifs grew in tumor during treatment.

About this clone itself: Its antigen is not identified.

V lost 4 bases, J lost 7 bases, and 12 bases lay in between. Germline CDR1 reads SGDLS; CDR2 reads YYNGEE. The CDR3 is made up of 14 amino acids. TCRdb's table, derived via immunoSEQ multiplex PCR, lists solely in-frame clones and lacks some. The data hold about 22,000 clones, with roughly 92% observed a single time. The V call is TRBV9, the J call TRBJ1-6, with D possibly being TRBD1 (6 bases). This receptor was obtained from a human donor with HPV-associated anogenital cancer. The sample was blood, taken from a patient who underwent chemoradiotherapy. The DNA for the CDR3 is TGTGCCAGCAGCCCAACGGGACAAAATTCACCCCTCCACTTT. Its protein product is CASSPTGQNSPLHF. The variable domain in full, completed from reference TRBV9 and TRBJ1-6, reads DSGVTQTPKHLITATGQRVTLRCSPRSGDLSVYWYQQSLDQGLQFLIQYYNGEERAKGNILERFSAQQFPDLHSELNLSSLELGDSALYFCASSPTGQNSPLHFGNGTRLTVT.